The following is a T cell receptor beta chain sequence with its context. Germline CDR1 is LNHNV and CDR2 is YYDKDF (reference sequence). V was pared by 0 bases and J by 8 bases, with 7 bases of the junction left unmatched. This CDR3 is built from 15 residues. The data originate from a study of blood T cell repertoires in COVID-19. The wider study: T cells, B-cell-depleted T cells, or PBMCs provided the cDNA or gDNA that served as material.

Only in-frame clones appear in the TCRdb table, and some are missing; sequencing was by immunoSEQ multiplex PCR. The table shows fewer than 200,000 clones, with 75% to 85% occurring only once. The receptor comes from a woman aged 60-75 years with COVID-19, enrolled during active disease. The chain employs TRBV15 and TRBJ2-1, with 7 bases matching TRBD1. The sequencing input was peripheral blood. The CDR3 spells CATSRDRDSLYEQFF. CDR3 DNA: TGTGCCACCAGCAGAGACCGGGACAGTTTGTATGAGCAGTTCTTC.